Listed here is a single TCR beta chain. Its antigen is not identified. This CDR3 is 16 amino acids long. V lost 6 bases and J 0 bases, leaving 17 bases between the germline ends. During its preparation, the TCRbeta library received unique molecular identifiers. TCRdb fed the PCR reads into MiXCR, producing one record per CDR3 protein. The sample carries 300,000 to 400,000 distinct CDR3 sequences, roughly 21% recorded once. The sample belongs to a study of T-cell reconstitution after alpha-beta-depleted transplantation in children. Study-wide results and caveats: Several hundred rapidly expanded clones from non-depleted graft cells reportedly supplied alpha-beta T cells about two months post-transplant.

The chain has TRBV12-3 or TRBV12-4 and TRBJ1-1; D may be TRBD1 (5 bases). This sequence originates from a male patient aged 10 to 17 who had a stem cell transplant for acute lymphoblastic leukemia, so the T cells may come from the graft donor. Specimen: PBMCs, mostly from graft donor cells, collected 180 days after TCRalphabeta/CD19-depleted stem cell transplant. The CDR3 protein is CASSPRMGVMNTEAFF. CDR3 DNA: TGTGCCAGCAGCCCCCGAATGGGGGTTATGAACACTGAAGCTTTCTTT.